This T cell receptor (beta chain) is from a study of somatic mutations in cytotoxic T cells in rheumatoid arthritis. For the study at large: Patient blood (around 31 ml EDTA) was taken immediately after diagnosis and before treatment. Sorted by flow to nearly 100% purity were some V beta antibody-stained T-cell populations, including V beta1+ cells sequenced for TCRB.

J gave up 9 bases and V 2 bases, and 11 bases lay outside the gene matches. Looked up from germline, CDR1 is MGHRA and CDR2 is YSYEKL. CDR3 length: 16 residues. Turning to this clone: What it binds is not known.

Produced via immunoSEQ multiplex PCR; TCRdb's table is partial and in-frame only. The table includes some 14,000 clones, 60% to 85% detected once. Study-level points and caveats: Clonality measured in CD8+ T cells did not differ significantly between rheumatoid arthritis patients and age-matched healthy controls.

The V call is TRBV4-1, the J call TRBJ2-1; 9 bases are shared with TRBD2. Sequencing was done on a sample of CD8+ T cells sorted from blood. This TCR was sampled from an adult with rheumatoid arthritis. This chain's CDR3 is CASSQPPGLARLEQFF. Here the CDR3 DNA reads TGCGCCAGCAGCCAACCCCCCGGACTAGCGCGACTTGAGCAGTTCTTC.